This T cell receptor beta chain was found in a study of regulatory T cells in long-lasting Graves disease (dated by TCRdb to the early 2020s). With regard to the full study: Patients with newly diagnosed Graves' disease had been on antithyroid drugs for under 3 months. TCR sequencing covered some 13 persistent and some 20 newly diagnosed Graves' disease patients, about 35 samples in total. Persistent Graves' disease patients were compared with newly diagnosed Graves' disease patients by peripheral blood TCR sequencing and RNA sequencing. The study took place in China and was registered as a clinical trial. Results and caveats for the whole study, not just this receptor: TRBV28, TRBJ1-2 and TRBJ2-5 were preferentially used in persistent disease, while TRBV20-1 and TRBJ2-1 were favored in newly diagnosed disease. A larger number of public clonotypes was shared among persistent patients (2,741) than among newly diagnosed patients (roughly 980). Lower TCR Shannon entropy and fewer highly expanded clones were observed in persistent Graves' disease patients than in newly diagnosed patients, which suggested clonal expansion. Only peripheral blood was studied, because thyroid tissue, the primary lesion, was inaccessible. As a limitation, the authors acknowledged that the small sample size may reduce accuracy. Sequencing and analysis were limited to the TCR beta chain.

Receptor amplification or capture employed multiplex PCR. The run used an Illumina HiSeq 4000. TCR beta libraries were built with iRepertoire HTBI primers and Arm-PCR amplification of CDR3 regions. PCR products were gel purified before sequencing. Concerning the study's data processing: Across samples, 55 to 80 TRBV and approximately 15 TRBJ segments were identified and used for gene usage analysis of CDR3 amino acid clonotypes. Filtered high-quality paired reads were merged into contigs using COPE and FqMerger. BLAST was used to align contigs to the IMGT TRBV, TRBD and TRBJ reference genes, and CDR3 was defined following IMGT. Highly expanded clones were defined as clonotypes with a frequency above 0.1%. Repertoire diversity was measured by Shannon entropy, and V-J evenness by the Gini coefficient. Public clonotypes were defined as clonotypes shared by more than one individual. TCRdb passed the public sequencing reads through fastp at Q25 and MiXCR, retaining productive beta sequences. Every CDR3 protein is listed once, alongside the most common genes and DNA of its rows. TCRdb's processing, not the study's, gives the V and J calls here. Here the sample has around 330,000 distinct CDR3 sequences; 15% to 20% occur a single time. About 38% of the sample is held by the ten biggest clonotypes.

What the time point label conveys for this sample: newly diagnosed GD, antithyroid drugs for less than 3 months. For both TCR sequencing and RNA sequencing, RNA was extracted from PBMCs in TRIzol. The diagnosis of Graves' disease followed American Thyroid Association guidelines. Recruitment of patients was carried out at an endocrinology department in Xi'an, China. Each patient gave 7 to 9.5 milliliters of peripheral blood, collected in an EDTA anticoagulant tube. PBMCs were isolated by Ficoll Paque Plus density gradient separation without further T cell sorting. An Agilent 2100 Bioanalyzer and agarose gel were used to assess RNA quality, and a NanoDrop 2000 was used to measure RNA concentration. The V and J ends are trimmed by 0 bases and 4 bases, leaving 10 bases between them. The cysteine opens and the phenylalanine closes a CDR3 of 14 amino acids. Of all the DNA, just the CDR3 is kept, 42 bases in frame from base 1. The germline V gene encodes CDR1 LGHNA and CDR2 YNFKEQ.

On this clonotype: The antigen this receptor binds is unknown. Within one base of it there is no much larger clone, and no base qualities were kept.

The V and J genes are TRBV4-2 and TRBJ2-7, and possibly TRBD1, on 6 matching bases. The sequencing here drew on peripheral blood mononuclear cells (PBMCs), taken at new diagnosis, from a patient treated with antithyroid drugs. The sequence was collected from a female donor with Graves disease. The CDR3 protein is CASSQDPQGYEQYF. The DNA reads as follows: TGTGCCAGCAGCCAAGACCCGCAGGGGTACGAGCAGTACTTC.